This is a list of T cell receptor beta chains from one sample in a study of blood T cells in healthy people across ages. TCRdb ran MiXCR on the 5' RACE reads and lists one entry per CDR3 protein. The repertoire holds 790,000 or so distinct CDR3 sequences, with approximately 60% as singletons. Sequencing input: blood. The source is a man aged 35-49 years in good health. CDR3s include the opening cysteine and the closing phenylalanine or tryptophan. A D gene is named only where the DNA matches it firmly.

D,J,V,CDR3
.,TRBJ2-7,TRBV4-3,CASSQESMGLNYEQYF
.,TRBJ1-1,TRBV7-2,CASSLGRSGGTEAFF
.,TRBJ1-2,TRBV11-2,CASSLEAGNYGYTF
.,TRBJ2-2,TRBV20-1,CSARQQRNTGELFF
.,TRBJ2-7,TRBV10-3,CAISEDPWAEQYF
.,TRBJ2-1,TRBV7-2,CASSLVPHEQFF
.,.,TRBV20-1,CSAPYPSGLKYEQYF
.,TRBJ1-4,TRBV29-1,CSVGRALNEKLFF
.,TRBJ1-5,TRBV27,CASSIKGNSNQPQHF
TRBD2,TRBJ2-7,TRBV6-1,CASRPTSGRRSYEQYF